The 20 T cell receptor beta chains presented below share a single source sample, sequenced in a study of cytomegalovirus exposure and HLA in healthy donors. Only in-frame clones appear in the TCRdb table, and some are missing; sequencing was by immunoSEQ multiplex PCR. This table has a few hundred thousand clones, roughly 90% appearing once. The material sequenced was PBMCs. These receptors were taken from a woman between 18 and 29 years old in good health and CMV-seronegative.

This clone was seen a single time. The chain employs TRBV9 and TRBJ2-1; 12 bases map to TRBD2. The germline V gene has CDR1 SGDLS and CDR2 YYNGEE. V gave up 4 bases and J gave up 6 bases; unmatched junction bases: 14. The length of the CDR3 is 18 residues. This CDR3 is CASSLRGLAGDARNEQFF. In DNA, the CDR3 is TGTGCCAGCAGCCTCCGGGGACTAGCGGGCGATGCTCGCAATGAGCAGTTCTTC.

This sequence joins TRBV6-6 and TRBJ1-1; D gene uncertain. The CDR3 consists of 14 residues. The germline V gene encodes CDR1 MNHNY and CDR2 SVGAGI (reference sequence). Trimming stripped 2 bases from V and 3 bases from J, with 10 bases between. The CDR3 spells CASSYNGAYTEAFF. The CDR3 DNA follows: TGTGCCAGCAGTTACAACGGAGCCTACACTGAAGCTTTCTTT.

The chain recombines TRBV27 with TRBJ2-2, with TRBD1 as a possible D gene (9 bases). Germline lookup yields CDR1 MNHEY and CDR2 SMNVEV (reference sequence). V gave up 0 bases and J gave up 9 bases, with 38 bases separating them. CDR3 length: 23 residues. The CDR3 reads CASSLSVPGQGSLGNGRAWELFF. Here the CDR3 DNA reads TGTGCCAGCAGTTTATCGGTCCCGGGACAGGGTAGCTTGGGTAACGGGAGGGCCTGGGAGCTGTTTTTT.

The V call is TRBV15, the J call TRBJ1-1; D is undetermined. The CDR3 loop spans 14 amino acids. The germline V gene has CDR1 LNHNV and CDR2 YYDKDF (reference sequence). V lost 5 bases and J 1 base, leaving 11 bases between the germline ends. The CDR3 is CATSGVGENTEAFF. CDR3 sequence (DNA): TGTGCCACCAGCGGAGTCGGGGAGAACACTGAAGCTTTCTTT.

This clone was observed a single time. The V call is TRBV5-6, the J call TRBJ1-2; TRBD1 agrees at 10 bases. Trimming took 4 bases from V and 6 from J; bases not matched to a gene: 12. This CDR3 is built from 16 residues. CDR1 is SGHDT and CDR2 is YYEEEE in the germline V gene. CDR3 protein: CASSRWGTGALDGYTF. Here the CDR3 DNA reads TGTGCCAGCAGCAGGTGGGGGACAGGGGCCCTGGATGGCTACACCTTC. The full variable domain, completed using reference TRBV5-6 and TRBJ1-2, is DAGVTQSPTHLIKTRGQQVTLRCSPKSGHDTVSWYQQALGQGPQFIFQYYEEEERQRGNFPDRFSGHQFPNYSSELNVNALLLGDSALYLCASSRWGTGALDGYTFGSGTRLTVV.

The genes are TRBV27 and TRBJ2-7; tentatively, D is TRBD1 (5 bases). Trimming took off 5 bases at V and 2 bases at J, with 16 bases between the two ends. The V gene's germline CDR1 is MNHEY and CDR2 SMNVEV (reference sequence). This CDR3 is built from 15 residues. The DNA for the CDR3 is TGTGCCAGCAGTCCCCGGACATATTCGACCTACGAGCAGTACTTC. Amino acid sequence: CASSPRTYSTYEQYF.

This sequence joins TRBV6-1 and TRBJ1-5; TRBD1 aligns across 7 bases. The CDR3 length is 13 residues. Germline CDR1 is MNHNS and CDR2 is SASEGT. The trim removed 4 bases at V and 7 bases at J, leaving 4 bases unmatched. CDR3 loop: CASSGQGGQPQHF. CDR3 nucleotide sequence: TGTGCCAGCAGTGGACAGGGCGGACAGCCCCAGCATTTT.

The rearrangement links TRBV6-5 to TRBJ2-3, with TRBD2 matching 11 bases. Germline V gene data show CDR1 as MNHEY and CDR2 as SVGAGI. The CDR3 has 13 amino acids. Trimming cost V 6 bases and J 8 bases; bases outside gene matches: 4. CDR3 amino acids: CASRKGLAGTQYF. CDR3 bases: TGTGCCAGCAGGAAAGGACTAGCGGGTACGCAGTATTTT.

This clone is a singleton in its sample. The chain employs TRBV4-3 and TRBJ1-3; D gene uncertain. V shed 0 bases and J shed 6 bases, with 9 bases lying between them. CDR3 length: 14 amino acids. The germline CDR1 and CDR2 sequences are LGHNA and YSLEER. This chain's CDR3 is CASSQDNSPNTIYF. DNA for the CDR3: TGCGCCAGCAGCCAAGATAACAGCCCAAACACCATATATTTT.

This clone was detected a few times. V and J are TRBV28 and TRBJ2-7; D is perhaps TRBD1 (5 bases). The CDR3 runs 13 residues. Germline V CDR1 and CDR2: MDHEN, SYDVKM. V lost 7 bases to trimming and J lost 2 bases, with 12 bases between them. DNA for the CDR3: TGTGCCAGCACCTCAGGGATTGCCTACGAGCAGTACTTC. This sequence encodes CASTSGIAYEQYF.

V usage is TRBV27 and J usage is TRBJ2-7, with D possibly matching TRBD2 (6 bases). From germline, CDR1 is MNHEY and CDR2 SMNVEV (reference sequence). The CDR3 sequence is 17 residues long. The V and J ends lost 5 bases and 2 bases respectively, with 22 bases between them. The CDR3 DNA reads TGTGCCAGCAGTCCTTTCCTTAGCGGTGGAGCGCCCTACGAGCAGTACTTC. This encodes CASSPFLSGGAPYEQYF.

The chain couples TRBV7-2 to TRBJ1-2; no reliable D call. The ends were cut back, 4 bases at V and 3 bases at J, with 9 bases in the middle. Germline loops: CDR1 SGHTA, CDR2 FQGNSA. The CDR3 runs to 13 residues. CDR3: CASSSTADYGYTF. The DNA for the CDR3 is TGTGCCAGCAGCTCGACTGCGGACTATGGCTACACCTTC.

This chain uses TRBV12-5 with TRBJ2-7, with TRBD2 identical over 10 bases. With V trimmed by 0 bases and J by 1 base, 3 bases remained unmatched. The CDR3 loop spans 16 amino acids. The germline V gene encodes CDR1 LGHNT and CDR2 FRNRAP. CDR3 in amino acids: CASGLVIAGGSYEQYF. The CDR3 DNA sequence: TGTGCTAGTGGTTTGGTAATAGCGGGAGGATCCTACGAGCAGTACTTC. Complete variable domain (other parts from reference TRBV12-5 and TRBJ2-7): DARVTQTPRHKVTEMGQEVTMRCQPILGHNTVFWYRQTMMQGLELLAYFRNRAPLDDSGMPKDRFSAEMPDATLATLKIQPSEPRDSAVYFCASGLVIAGGSYEQYFGPGTRLTVT.

The chain links TRBV29-1 to TRBJ2-2, with TRBD1 matching 7 bases. With V trimmed by 5 bases and J by 4 bases, 10 bases remained unmatched. CDR1 and CDR2 from the germline V gene are SQVTM and ANQGSEA. There are 15 residues in the CDR3. Written as DNA, the CDR3 is TGCAGCGTTAAAACCGGGGACAGCTTCACCGGGGAGCTGTTTTTT. Translated: CSVKTGDSFTGELFF.

The chain joins TRBV5-1 to TRBJ1-5; 7 positions agree with TRBD1. The CDR3 covers 16 residues. The germline V gene encodes CDR1 SGHRS and CDR2 YFSETQ. J gave up 3 bases and V 4 bases, and 10 bases lay outside the gene matches. The CDR3 nucleotides read TGCGCCAGCAGCATGGGAACCGGGACAGACAATCAGCCCCAGCATTTT. The encoded protein is CASSMGTGTDNQPQHF. Full variable domain (missing parts from reference TRBV5-1 and TRBJ1-5): KAGVTQTPRYLIKTRGQQVTLSCSPISGHRSVSWYQQTPGQGLQFLFEYFSETQRNKGNFPGRFSGRQFSNSRSEMNVSTLELGDSALYLCASSMGTGTDNQPQHFGDGTRLSIL.

There are a few counts of this clone. The J gene is TRBJ2-1, the V gene TRBV7-2; D is uncertain. CDR1 and CDR2 (germline): SGHTA, FQGNSA. The CDR3 runs 11 residues. Between the trimmed V and J ends, which lost 5 bases and 13 bases, there was a span of 12 bases. CDR3 sequence: CASSALDNQFF. CDR3 coding DNA: TGTGCCAGCAGCGCGCTAGATAACCAGTTCTTC.

The chain joins TRBV15 to TRBJ1-5; 9 bases fit TRBD1. The V gene's germline CDR1 is LNHNV and CDR2 YYDKDF (reference sequence). V shed 4 bases and J 6 bases; nucleotides not matched to a gene: 7. CDR3 length equals 15 residues. The CDR3 protein is CATSKMDRGGQPQHF. The DNA of the CDR3 is TGTGCCACCAGCAAGATGGACAGGGGTGGTCAGCCCCAGCATTTT.

The chain uses TRBV5-3 and TRBJ1-2, with a weak D call TRBD1 (6 bases). TRBV5-3 is an ORF, with its function uncertain. The CDR3 totals 18 residues. Trimming shortened V by 0 bases and J by 3 bases, and 21 bases separated the two germline ends. The DNA of the CDR3 is TGTGCCAGAAGCTTGGTGCCCTCCGGGACACTGCCATACTATGGCTACACCTTC. Amino acid sequence: CARSLVPSGTLPYYGYTF.

This clone occurred a few times. In the same sample, other DNA sequences code for this CDR3. V gene TRBV6-5 combines with J gene TRBJ2-7; no clear D gene. V was trimmed by 6 bases and J by 1 base, leaving 7 bases between them. Germline V gene sequence: CDR1 MNHEY, CDR2 SVGAGI. The CDR3 length is 12 residues. In DNA form, the CDR3 reads TGTGCCAGCAGCCCAGGATCCTACGAGCAGTACTTC. It encodes CASSPGSYEQYF.

This clone was detected only a few times. The J gene is TRBJ2-7, the V gene TRBV28; TRBD2 is a possible D gene (6 bases). This CDR3 contains 15 residues. Germline assignment: CDR1 MDHEN and CDR2 SYDVKM. The V end was cut by 5 bases, the J end by 0 bases, with 14 bases between. CDR3 in amino acids: CASSGSGTVSYEQYF. The CDR3 DNA follows: TGTGCCAGCAGTGGTAGCGGAACGGTCTCCTACGAGCAGTACTTC.